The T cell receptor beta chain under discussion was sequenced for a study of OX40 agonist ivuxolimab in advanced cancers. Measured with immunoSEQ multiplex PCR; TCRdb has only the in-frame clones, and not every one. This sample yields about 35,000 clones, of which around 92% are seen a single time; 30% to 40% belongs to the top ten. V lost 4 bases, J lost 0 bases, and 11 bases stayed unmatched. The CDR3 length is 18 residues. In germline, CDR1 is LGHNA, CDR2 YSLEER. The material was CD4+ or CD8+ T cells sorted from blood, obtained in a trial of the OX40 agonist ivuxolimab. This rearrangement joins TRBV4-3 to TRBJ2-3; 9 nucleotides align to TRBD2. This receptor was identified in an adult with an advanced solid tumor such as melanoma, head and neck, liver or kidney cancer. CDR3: CASSPDRYTSGSTDTQYF. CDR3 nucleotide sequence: TGCGCCAGCAGCCCAGACCGTTACACTAGCGGGAGCACAGATACGCAGTATTTT.